The clone carrying this T cell receptor beta chain was found a few times. What it recognizes is unknown. This entry is derived from a study of tumor-infiltrating lymphocytes in primary liver carcinoma. Regarding the study as a whole: Tumor-adjacent and tumor-blood pairs shared less of their repertoires than tumor region pairs shared. Merely some 8-24% of top clones spanned all five tumor regions.

The CDR3 loop spans 13 amino acids. Germline V gene lookup returns CDR1 SGHRS and CDR2 YFSETQ. V lost 0 bases and J lost 3, with 7 bases in between. From about 19-30 mg of unsorted bulk tissue, DNA and RNA were co-extracted together. Surgical resection was the treatment these patients received for primary liver carcinoma. Sampling of each tumor involved five separate regions. TCR beta cDNA was made from 400 to 500 ng total RNA with a constant-region primer. ARM-PCR was slightly modified, and three nested multiplex PCR rounds with it gave rise to the TCR beta libraries. PCR rounds one and two used TRBV1-TRBV30 forward primers with a C-beta reverse primer for around 9 cycles each. TCRdb itself ran the multiplex PCR reads through MiXCR, one entry per CDR3 protein. The repertoire holds some 120,000 distinct CDR3 sequences, 64% seen once, with roughly 8% in the top ten.

The genes are TRBV5-1 and TRBJ2-7, with D perhaps matching TRBD1 (6 bases). The sample consisted of liver tumor tissue from sampling region 3. Subset reported: tumor region T3, left-lateral pole. The clonotype originates from a woman in her sixties with primary liver carcinoma and hepatitis B virus infection. CDR3 residues: CASSLVRGYEQYF. CDR3 bases: TGCGCCAGCAGCTTGGTCAGGGGCTACGAGCAGTACTTC.